Listed here is a single T cell receptor beta chain. Its antigen remains unidentified. These data come from a study of cytotoxic CD8 clonotypes in ibrutinib-treated CLL. Study findings and constraints: Against age-matched healthy donors, baseline clonality ran higher and tracked circulating CD8+ T-cell counts.

Measured with immunoSEQ multiplex PCR; TCRdb has only the in-frame clones, and not every one. Of 30,000 to 40,000 clones in the sample, roughly 49% are singletons; the top ten hold approximately 17%. This receptor was taken from a human donor with chronic lymphocytic leukemia. Sequenced here: PBMCs, sampled before ibrutinib treatment.

In nucleotides, the CDR3 is TGTGCCAGTACCACAAACACTGAAGCTTTCTTT. As protein: CASTTNTEAFF. The genes are TRBV19 and TRBJ1-1, with D unresolved. Per germline, CDR1 LNHDA and CDR2 SQIVND (reference sequence). There are 11 residues in the CDR3. Trimming took 7 bases from V and 2 from J, leaving 5 bases between them.